The clone carrying this TCR beta chain was found once. Participants, about 18 to 90 years old, spanned approximately 26 US areas. Generated by immunoSEQ multiplex PCR, the TCRdb table keeps only in-frame clones and is missing some. The profile shows about 300,000 clones, around 90% of them singletons. The length of the CDR3 is 12 residues. The germline gives CDR1 MNHEY, CDR2 SMNVEV (reference sequence). V was shortened by 6 bases and J by 7 bases, with 12 bases between the two germline ends. These data come from a study of blood T cell repertoires in COVID-19. Study at large: COVID-19 samples from acute and convalescent phases originated in the United States, Italy and Spain. In each case, the material was cDNA or gDNA derived from T cells, B-cell-depleted T cells, or PBMCs.

V is TRBV27 and J is TRBJ1-2; D is perhaps TRBD1 (5 bases). Material: PBMCs or T cells enriched from blood (not recorded which). This receptor was obtained from a woman between 18 and 30 years old with acute COVID-19. CDR3: CASSRAQGGYTF. Here the CDR3 DNA reads TGTGCCAGCAGCCGGGCCCAGGGTGGCTACACCTTC.